This T cell receptor beta chain was profiled in a study of cytomegalovirus exposure and HLA in healthy donors. Study-wide context: A previous analysis identified 90 million to 140 million unique TCR beta sequences derived from roughly 190 million T cells. Study-level results: Reports credit the classifier with highly specific, highly sensitive diagnosis of cytomegalovirus status.

The PCR was carried out with 60 Vbeta primers and 13 Jbeta primers. Libraries were prepared by immunoSEQ multiplex PCR; TCRdb keeps only in-frame clonotypes and omits some of them. The table records around 180,000 clones, approximately 80% of them present only once. This clone was seen a single time. Its specificity is unknown. The material sequenced was PBMCs. The TCR originated in a woman in her twenties or thirties in good health and CMV-seropositive.

The CDR3 sequence is CASSPPAAEGGMKNIQYF. In DNA, the CDR3 is TGTGCCAGCTCACCACCGGCGGCTGAGGGGGGGATGAAAAACATTCAGTACTTC. The chain employs TRBV18 and TRBJ2-4; perhaps TRBD2 as D (7 bases). Germline V gives CDR1 KGHSH, CDR2 LQKENI. V was shortened by 0 bases and J by 4 bases, with 19 bases between the two germline ends. The CDR3 is made up of 18 amino acids.